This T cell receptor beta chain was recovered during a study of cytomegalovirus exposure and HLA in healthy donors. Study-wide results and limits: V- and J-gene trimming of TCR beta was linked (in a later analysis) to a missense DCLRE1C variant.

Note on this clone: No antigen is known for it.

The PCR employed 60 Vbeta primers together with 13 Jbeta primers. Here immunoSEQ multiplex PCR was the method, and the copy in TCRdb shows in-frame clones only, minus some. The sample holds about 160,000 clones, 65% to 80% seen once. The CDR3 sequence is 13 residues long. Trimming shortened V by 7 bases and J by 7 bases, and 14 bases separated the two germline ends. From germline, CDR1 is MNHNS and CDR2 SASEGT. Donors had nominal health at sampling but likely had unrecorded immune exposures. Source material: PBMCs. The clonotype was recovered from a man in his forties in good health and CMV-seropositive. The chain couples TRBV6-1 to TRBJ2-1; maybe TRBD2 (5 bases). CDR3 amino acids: CASTAITGNEQFF. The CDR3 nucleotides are TGTGCCAGCACTGCGATTACGGGAAATGAGCAGTTCTTC.